This passage covers 25 T cell receptor beta chains from one sample sequenced in a study of shared clonotypes between healthy human individuals. Naive CD8 populations comprised CD45RO-negative cells positively selected for CCR7, excluding terminally differentiated effector memory CD45RA+ cells. Assay: immunoSEQ multiplex PCR; the TCRdb copy retains only in-frame clones and omits some. This sample has nearly 2 million clones; less than 95% occur once, and the top ten carry 0.9% to 1.5%. What was sequenced was naive CD8+ T cells sorted from blood. The receptors here all came from a man younger than 30 in good health.

Comments on this clone: Other DNA variants within this sample encode the same CDR3. V and J are TRBV5-1 and TRBJ2-3; TRBD2 aligns across 11 bases. Looked up from germline, CDR1 is SGHRS and CDR2 is YFSETQ. The CDR3 loop spans 14 amino acids. The V segment lost 2 bases and the J segment 4 bases; nucleotides outside the gene matches: 0. The CDR3 here is CASSLLAGADTQYF. DNA of the CDR3: TGCGCCAGCAGCTTACTAGCGGGAGCAGATACGCAGTATTTT.

J is TRBJ1-6 and V is TRBV7-8; D gene unclear. Germline values: CDR1 SGHVS, CDR2 FQNEAQ. Deletions cut 0 bases from V and 0 bases from J, with 12 bases between. The length of the CDR3 is 18 residues. The CDR3 loop is CASSLALYGASYNSPLHF. The CDR3, as DNA: TGTGCCAGCAGCTTAGCGCTTTACGGAGCCTCCTATAATTCACCCCTCCACTTT.

The chain combines TRBV10-2 with TRBJ1-2; D unresolved. The CDR3 contains 15 residues. Germline CDR1 reads WSHSY; CDR2 reads SAAADI. V was cut by 7 bases and J by 0 bases, with 15 bases left in between. CDR3 DNA: TGCGCCAGCATAGGACCTCCTACGACTAACTATGGCTACACCTTC. Its protein is CASIGPPTTNYGYTF.

Turning to this clone: Its ends do not fully match the called genes, so a read error is possible. The gene calls are TRBV29-1 and TRBJ1-2; 8 bases are shared with TRBD1. The length of the CDR3 is 12 residues. CDR1 and CDR2 from the germline V gene are SQVTM and ANQGSEA. The CDR3 nucleotides are TGCAGCGTATCCGGGACAGGCCCCGCGGTATCCTTC. This gives the protein CSVSGTGPAVSF. The full variable domain, with the rest looked up from reference TRBV29-1 and TRBJ1-2, is SAVISQKPSRDICQRGTSLTIQCQVDSQVTMMFWYRQQPGQSLTLIATANQGSEATYESGFVIDKFPISRPNLTFSTLTVSNMSPEDSSIYLCSVSGTGPAVSFGSGTRLTVV.

This sequence joins TRBV28 and TRBJ2-1; D is unresolved. Germline values: CDR1 MDHEN, CDR2 SYDVKM. The CDR3 is 11 amino acids. V lost 3 bases, J lost 8 bases, and 5 bases lay in between. Written as DNA, the CDR3 is TGTGCCAGCAGTTTTGAGTATGAGCAGTTCTTC. It specifies CASSFEYEQFF. The variable domain in full, completed from reference TRBV28 and TRBJ2-1, reads DVKVTQSSRYLVKRTGEKVFLECVQDMDHENMFWYRQDPGLGLRLIYFSYDVKMKEKGDIPEGYSVSREKKERFSLILESASTNQTSMYLCASSFEYEQFFGPGTRLTVL.

The gene calls are TRBV4-1 and TRBJ2-1; a possible D gene is TRBD2 (7 bases). V was cut by 2 bases and J by 0 bases, with 14 bases left in between. Germline CDR1 MGHRA, CDR2 YSYEKL. This CDR3 region has 17 residues. CDR3 sequence (DNA): TGCGCCAGCAGCCAACCGGGGGGCCTCAGCTCCTACAATGAGCAGTTCTTC. Its translation: CASSQPGGLSSYNEQFF.

A word on this clone: Other DNA sequences in the sample encode the same CDR3. The chain employs TRBV6-5 and TRBJ1-2, with D tentatively TRBD1 (5 bases). The CDR3 runs to 14 residues. From germline, CDR1 is MNHEY and CDR2 SVGAGI. V lost 0 bases and J lost 4, with 9 bases in between. The DNA of the CDR3 is TGTGCCAGCAGTTACTCGGGGGGGGGCTATGGCTACACCTTC. Residues: CASSYSGGGYGYTF.

A few counts support this clone. The V call is TRBV4-1, the J call TRBJ1-1; 7 nucleotides line up with TRBD1. This CDR3 region has 13 residues. Trimming took 6 bases from V and 3 from J; bases not matched to a gene: 4. Germline assignment: CDR1 MGHRA and CDR2 YSYEKL. CDR3 in amino acids: CASRKTGDTEAFF. Written as DNA, the CDR3 is TGCGCCAGCAGGAAAACAGGGGACACTGAAGCTTTCTTT.

This clone was detected only once. The rearrangement uses TRBV10-2 and TRBJ1-3; D perhaps matches TRBD1 (6 bases). This CDR3 region has 16 residues. Germline assignment: CDR1 WSHSY and CDR2 SAAADI. Trimming took 4 bases from V and 2 from J, leaving 15 bases between them. The CDR3 sequence: CASSGLFEGAGNTIYF. In nucleotides, the CDR3 is TGCGCCAGCAGTGGATTATTCGAGGGGGCTGGAAACACCATATATTTT.

The rearrangement joins TRBV13 to TRBJ1-6; 8 bases are shared with TRBD1. CDR3 length: 14 residues. Germline V CDR1 and CDR2: PRHDT, FYEKMQ (reference sequence). The ends lost 3 bases at V and 10 bases at J; junction bases unmatched: 5. The CDR3: CASSLTGVWSPLHF. The DNA of the CDR3 is TGTGCCAGCAGCTTGACAGGGGTATGGTCACCCCTCCACTTT. Supplemented by reference TRBV13 and TRBJ1-6, the full variable domain reads AAGVIQSPRHLIKEKRETATLKCYPIPRHDTVYWYQQGPGQDPQFLISFYEKMQSDKGSIPDRFSAQQFSDYHSELNMSSLELGDSALYFCASSLTGVWSPLHFGNGTRLTVT.

This sequence joins TRBV30 and TRBJ2-7; 7 bases fit TRBD1. Per the germline V gene, CDR1 is GTSNPN and CDR2 is SVGIG (reference sequence). CDR3 length equals 15 residues. V lost 1 base and J lost 1; bases outside the gene matches: 7. CDR3 nucleotides: TGTGCCTGGAGTGACCAACAGGGGCCGTCCTACGAGCAGTACTTC. Translated, it gives CAWSDQQGPSYEQYF.

Of note for this clone: This sample includes further DNA sequences coding for the same CDR3. CDR3 DNA sequence: TGTGCCAGCAGTGGGTCCAACTATGGCTACACCTTC. Protein: CASSGSNYGYTF. The V and J genes are TRBV27 and TRBJ1-2; D is ambiguous. CDR1 and CDR2 (germline): MNHEY, SMNVEV (reference sequence). The CDR3 length is 12 residues. V was clipped by 5 bases and J by 2 bases, with 6 bases between them.

This chain links TRBV28 with TRBJ2-2; TRBD2 is a possible D gene (6 bases). Germline V gene data show CDR1 as MDHEN and CDR2 as SYDVKM. Between the trimmed V and J ends, which lost 4 bases and 3 bases, there was a span of 15 bases. This CDR3 has 16 residues. The CDR3 reads CASSSLRETDTGELFF. CDR3 sequence (DNA): TGTGCCAGCAGTTCCTTGCGGGAAACGGACACCGGGGAGCTGTTTTTT.

The chain carries TRBV7-8 and TRBJ1-2, with TRBD1 matching 9 bases. V lost 7 bases to trimming and J lost 2 bases; unmatched junction nucleotides: 5. The CDR3 extends over 14 amino acids. CDR1 and CDR2 from the germline V gene are SGHVS and FQNEAQ. The CDR3 spells CASNTGTGNYGYTF. The DNA for the CDR3 is TGTGCCAGCAACACCGGGACAGGGAACTATGGCTACACCTTC. Combining the CDR3 with reference TRBV7-8 and TRBJ1-2 gives the whole variable domain GAGVSQSPRYKVAKRGQDVALRCDPISGHVSLFWYQQALGQGPEFLTYFQNEAQLDKSGLPSDRFFAERPEGSVSTLKIQRTQQEDSAVYLCASNTGTGNYGYTFGSGTRLTVV.

The J gene is TRBJ2-2, the V gene TRBV27; no reliable D call. CDR1 is MNHEY, CDR2 SMNVEV, per germline (reference sequence). Deletions cut 3 bases from V and 1 base from J, with 9 bases between. CDR3 length: 15 amino acids. The CDR3 DNA is TGTGCCAGCAGTTTCAAGGGTATGAACACCGGGGAGCTGTTTTTT. This encodes CASSFKGMNTGELFF.

The V gene is TRBV6-1, the J gene TRBJ2-7; D assignment may be TRBD1 or TRBD2 (6 bases each). The CDR3 runs to 16 residues. The V and J ends lost 3 bases and 0 bases respectively, with 15 bases between them. Germline lookup yields CDR1 MNHNS and CDR2 SASEGT. The CDR3 spells CASSDLRGVISYEQYF. The CDR3 region has the DNA TGTGCCAGCAGTGACTTGAGGGGGGTAATCTCCTACGAGCAGTACTTC.

This clone was found a few times. The chain uses TRBV19 and TRBJ1-2; D remains unclear. V lost 6 bases and J 3 bases, leaving 8 bases between the germline ends. Germline V gene lookup returns CDR1 LNHDA and CDR2 SQIVND (reference sequence). The CDR3 sequence is 12 residues long. For the CDR3, the DNA is TGTGCCAGTAGGGAGGTAGACTATGGCTACACCTTC. It is translated as CASREVDYGYTF.

This clone was detected once. The chain uses TRBV6-4 and TRBJ2-2; maybe TRBD1 (6 bases). Germline lookup yields CDR1 MRHNA and CDR2 SNTAGT. The CDR3 runs to 15 residues. V was clipped by 2 bases and J by 6 bases, with 13 bases between them. The CDR3 DNA sequence: TGTGCCAGCAGTGACCATAGGGGGACGGCCGGGGAGCTGTTTTTT. It is translated as CASSDHRGTAGELFF.

This clone was seen more than once but under ten times. This CDR3 is CASSLYVGETQYF. CDR3 nucleotides: TGTGCCAGCAGCTTATACGTGGGGGAGACCCAGTACTTC. This rearrangement joins TRBV7-6 to TRBJ2-5, with D unresolved. The CDR3 has 13 residues. Germline-derived CDR1 and CDR2 are SGHVS and FNYEAQ. V lost 2 bases and J 5 bases, leaving 9 bases between the germline ends.

The CDR3 DNA reads as TGTGCCAGCTCACCCATGGCGGGAGAGGTTTACAATGAGCAGTTCTTC. It is translated as CASSPMAGEVYNEQFF. The rearrangement uses TRBV18 and TRBJ2-1; 7 bases line up with TRBD2. This CDR3 region has 16 residues. Losses at the gene ends were 3 bases for V and 4 bases for J; bases not matched to a gene: 9. Germline values: CDR1 KGHSH, CDR2 LQKENI.

The gene calls are TRBV6-6 and TRBJ2-1; possible D gene TRBD2, 7 bases. CDR3 length equals 16 residues. The V and J ends lost 0 bases and 4 bases respectively, with 13 bases between them. Looked up from germline, CDR1 is MNHNY and CDR2 is SVGAGI (reference sequence). CDR3 sequence: CASSYSAGAFYNEQFF. Here the CDR3 DNA reads TGTGCCAGCAGTTACTCGGCGGGGGCGTTTTACAATGAGCAGTTCTTC.

This chain uses TRBV30 with TRBJ1-2; tentative D call: TRBD1 (5 bases). Germline V gene sequence: CDR1 GTSNPN, CDR2 SVGIG (reference sequence). V was clipped by 2 bases and J by 0 bases, with 13 bases between them. The CDR3 length is 15 residues. CDR3 protein: CAWSQIQVSNYGYTF. In nucleotides, the CDR3 is TGTGCCTGGAGTCAAATACAGGTTTCTAACTATGGCTACACCTTC.

This clone was detected only a few times. The same CDR3 is also encoded by other DNA sequences in this sample. V is TRBV13 and J is TRBJ2-3, with unresolved D. The CDR3 totals 12 residues. The V gene's germline CDR1 is PRHDT and CDR2 FYEKMQ (reference sequence). The ends were cut back, 0 bases at V and 4 bases at J, with 2 bases in the middle. This CDR3 is CASSLGADTQYF. As DNA, the CDR3 is TGTGCCAGCAGCTTAGGGGCAGATACGCAGTATTTT.

The CDR3 loop reads CASSYYQGEGEETQYF. The DNA for the CDR3 is TGTGCCAGCAGTTACTATCAGGGGGAGGGGGAAGAGACCCAGTACTTC. This chain uses TRBV6-5 with TRBJ2-5, with D perhaps assigned TRBD1 or TRBD2 (7 bases each). V lost 1 base and J lost 3, with 15 bases in between. CDR1 and CDR2 (germline): MNHEY, SVGAGI. The CDR3 length is 16 residues.

The rearrangement links TRBV4-3 to TRBJ2-7; 15 bases are shared with TRBD2. The germline CDR1 and CDR2 sequences are LGHNA and YSLEER. The CDR3 covers 17 residues. Unmatched junction bases numbered 3, after V lost 0 bases and J lost 3 bases. As DNA, the CDR3 is TGCGCCAGCAGCCAAGATGGGACTAGCGGGGGGATCTACGAGCAGTACTTC. Protein sequence: CASSQDGTSGGIYEQYF.